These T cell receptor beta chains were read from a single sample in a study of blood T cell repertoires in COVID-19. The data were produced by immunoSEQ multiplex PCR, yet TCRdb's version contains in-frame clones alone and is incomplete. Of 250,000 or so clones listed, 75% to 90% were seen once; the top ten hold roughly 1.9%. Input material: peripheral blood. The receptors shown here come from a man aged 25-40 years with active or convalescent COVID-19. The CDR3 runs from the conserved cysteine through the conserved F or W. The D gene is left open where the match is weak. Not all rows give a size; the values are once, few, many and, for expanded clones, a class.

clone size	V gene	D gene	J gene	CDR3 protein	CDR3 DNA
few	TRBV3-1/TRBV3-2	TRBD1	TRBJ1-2	CASRPDGDRQSNYGYTF	TGTGCCAGCAGACCTGATGGGGACAGGCAATCTAACTATGGCTACACCTTC
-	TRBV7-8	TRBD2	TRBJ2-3	CASSRTLAGVGDTQYF	TGTGCCAGCAGTCGAACACTAGCGGGGGTAGGAGATACGCAGTATTTT
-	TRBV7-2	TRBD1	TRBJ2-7	CASSLEGQAAYEQYF	TGTGCCAGCAGCTTAGAAGGACAGGCCGCCTACGAGCAGTACTTC
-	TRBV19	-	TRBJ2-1	CASSIPGRNEQFF	TGTGCCAGTAGTATTCCAGGGCGGAATGAGCAGTTCTTC
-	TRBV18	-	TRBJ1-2	CASSPESGDTFYGYTF	TGTGCCAGCTCACCAGAGTCGGGGGATACCTTCTATGGCTACACCTTC
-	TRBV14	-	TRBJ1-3	CASSHRLFANTIYF	TGTGCCAGCAGCCACCGCCTTTTCGCGAACACCATATATTTT
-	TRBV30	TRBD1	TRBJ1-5	CAWSAGTGGNQPQHF	TGTGCCTGGAGTGCCGGGACAGGGGGCAACCAGCCCCAGCATTTT
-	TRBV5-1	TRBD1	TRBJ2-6	CASSAGTGRSGANVLTF	TGCGCCAGCAGCGCCGGGACAGGCCGCTCTGGGGCCAACGTCCTGACTTTC
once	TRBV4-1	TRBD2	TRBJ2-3	CASSLGLAGGDTQYF	TGCGCCAGCAGCCTCGGACTAGCGGGGGGAGATACGCAGTATTTT
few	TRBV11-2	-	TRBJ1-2	CASSSPRKNNYGYTF	TGTGCCAGCAGCTCTCCGCGGAAGAATAACTATGGCTACACCTTC
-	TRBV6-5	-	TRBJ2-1	CASSTHNEQFF	TGTGCCAGCAGTACACACAATGAGCAGTTCTTC
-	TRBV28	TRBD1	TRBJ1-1	CASITGAFSEAFF	TGTGCCAGCATAACAGGGGCTTTCTCTGAAGCTTTCTTT
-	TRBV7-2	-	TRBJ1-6	CASSLGRGTGGSPLHF	TGTGCCAGCAGCCTTGGGAGGGGCACTGGTGGTTCACCCCTCCACTTT
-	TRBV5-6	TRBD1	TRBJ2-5	CASSLEGTGIAETQYF	TGTGCCAGCAGCTTGGAAGGGACAGGCATTGCGGAGACCCAGTACTTC
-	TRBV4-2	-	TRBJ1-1	CASSQDPAGAVFNTEAFF	TGTGCCAGCAGCCAAGATCCAGCAGGGGCGGTTTTTAATACTGAAGCTTTCTTT
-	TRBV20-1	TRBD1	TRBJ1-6	CSASRAPGQGFSKSSYNSPLHF	TGCAGTGCTAGTCGAGCCCCCGGACAGGGCTTTTCTAAGAGCTCCTATAATTCACCCCTCCACTTT
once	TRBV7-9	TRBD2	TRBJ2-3	CASSLVGGGTSTDTQYF	TGTGCCAGCAGCTTAGTCGGCGGGGGGACTAGCACAGATACGCAGTATTTT
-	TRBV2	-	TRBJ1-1	CASRDDYNTEAFF	TGTGCCAGCAGGGACGACTATAACACTGAAGCTTTCTTT